This entry lists 27 T cell receptor beta chains sequenced from one sample in a study of blood T cell repertoires in COVID-19. Generated by immunoSEQ multiplex PCR, the TCRdb table keeps only in-frame clones and is missing some. The repertoire holds fewer than 350,000 clones, with approximately 92% as singletons. Specimen: peripheral blood. The receptors originated from a woman younger than 45 with COVID-19, enrolled during active disease.

The chain carries TRBV7-6 and TRBJ2-7; 10 nucleotides align to TRBD2. The CDR3 runs 15 residues. Germline-derived CDR1 and CDR2 are SGHVS and FNYEAQ. V was clipped by 1 base and J by 6 bases; unmatched bases: 6. The DNA for the CDR3 is TGTGCCAGCAGCTTAGAAGCGGGAGGGCCTTTCGAGCAGTACTTC. Its protein product is CASSLEAGGPFEQYF.

This clone appeared a single time. V gene TRBV7-6 combines with J gene TRBJ2-1; the match to TRBD2 covers 7 bases. Losses at the gene ends were 2 bases for V and 4 bases for J; bases not matched to a gene: 5. CDR3 length: 15 amino acids. Germline CDR1 reads SGHVS; CDR2 reads FNYEAQ. The CDR3 bases are TGTGCCAGCAGCTTAAGGTGGGAGGGATACAATGAGCAGTTCTTC. Translation: CASSLRWEGYNEQFF. Looking up the rest from reference TRBV7-6 and TRBJ2-1 gives the full variable domain: GAGVSQSPRYKVTKRGQDVALRCDPISGHVSLYWYRQALGQGPEFLTYFNYEAQQDKSGLPNDRFSAERPEGSISTLTIQRTEQRDSAMYRCASSLRWEGYNEQFFGPGTRLTVL.

Note on this clone: Different DNA sequences within this sample yield the same CDR3. CDR3 in DNA: TGCGCCAGCAGGGAGGGTCCTAGCACAGATACGCAGTATTTT. Protein: CASREGPSTDTQYF. The chain joins TRBV5-1 to TRBJ2-3, with D possibly matching TRBD2 (6 bases). The V end was cut by 5 bases, the J end by 0 bases, with 10 bases between. Germline-derived CDR1 and CDR2 are SGHRS and YFSETQ. The CDR3 contains 14 residues.

The gene calls are TRBV10-1 and TRBJ2-2, with 11 bases fitting TRBD2. The ends lost 6 bases at V and 3 bases at J; junction bases unmatched: 0. Germline CDR1 WNHNN, CDR2 SYGVQD (reference sequence). The CDR3 extends over 14 amino acids. CDR3 DNA sequence: TGCGCCAGCAGGGGACTAGCGGACACCGGGGAGCTGTTTTTT. It yields the protein CASRGLADTGELFF.

J is TRBJ1-6 and V is TRBV7-3; D not resolved. V was trimmed by 5 bases and J by 16 bases, leaving 18 bases between them. Germline V gives CDR1 SGHTA, CDR2 FQGTGA. The length of the CDR3 is 13 residues. Written as DNA, the CDR3 is TGTGCCAGCAGCCCAAACCCCGGGAGCGAGCTCCACTTT. Protein sequence: CASSPNPGSELHF.

The chain has TRBV30 and TRBJ1-2; a weak D match, TRBD1 (6 bases). CDR3 length equals 11 residues. Germline V gives CDR1 GTSNPN, CDR2 SVGIG (reference sequence). The V end lost 2 bases, the J end lost 7 bases, and 8 bases lay between the germline ends. The CDR3 is CAWSTGSGYTF. The CDR3 DNA follows: TGTGCCTGGAGTACAGGGTCTGGCTACACCTTC.

J is TRBJ1-1 and V is TRBV6-5; 7 bases fit TRBD1. Germline V gives CDR1 MNHEY, CDR2 SVGAGI. The trim removed 6 bases at V and 2 bases at J, leaving 9 bases unmatched. The CDR3 sequence is 15 residues long. The CDR3 DNA follows: TGTGCCAGCAGAAGCCAGGGGGTTTTCAACACTGAAGCTTTCTTT. Encoded protein: CASRSQGVFNTEAFF.

The V and J genes are TRBV10-2 and TRBJ2-1; TRBD2 matches 13 bases. The length of the CDR3 is 14 residues. The V and J ends lost 6 bases and 6 bases, in that order; junction bases with no gene match: 2. The germline gives CDR1 WSHSY, CDR2 SAAADI. The CDR3 reads CASRLAGGGNEQFF. DNA for the CDR3: TGCGCCAGCAGACTAGCGGGAGGGGGCAATGAGCAGTTCTTC.

This chain links TRBV11-1 with TRBJ2-7; 12 nucleotides align to TRBD1. With 3 bases clipped from V and 3 bases from J, the junction kept 3 bases outside the gene matches. The CDR3 runs 15 residues. Germline V gives CDR1 SGHAT, CDR2 FQDESV (reference sequence). As DNA, the CDR3 is TGTGCCAGCAGCTTCGGGACAGGGGGCAACTACGAGCAGTACTTC. As protein: CASSFGTGGNYEQYF.

V is TRBV28 and J is TRBJ2-5; 9 bases match TRBD2. The germline CDR1 and CDR2 sequences are MDHEN and SYDVKM. This CDR3 has 16 residues. The CDR3 DNA reads as TGTGCGGCTCAAGGGGCGGGGGGGGATACTCAAGAGACCCAGTACTTC. Translated, it gives CAAQGAGGDTQETQYF.

This chain links TRBV28 with TRBJ2-7, with 9 bases lining up with TRBD1. Losses at the gene ends were 5 bases for V and 3 bases for J; bases not matched to a gene: 5. Germline V gives CDR1 MDHEN, CDR2 SYDVKM. This CDR3 comprises 14 residues. CDR3 residues: CASSTGTGSYEQYF. In nucleotides, the CDR3 is TGTGCCAGCAGTACCGGGACAGGGAGCTACGAGCAGTACTTC. The full variable domain, completed using reference TRBV28 and TRBJ2-7, is DVKVTQSSRYLVKRTGEKVFLECVQDMDHENMFWYRQDPGLGLRLIYFSYDVKMKEKGDIPEGYSVSREKKERFSLILESASTNQTSMYLCASSTGTGSYEQYFGPGTRLTVT.

The V call is TRBV28, the J call TRBJ2-1; D is perhaps TRBD1 (6 bases). V was trimmed by 3 bases and J by 5 bases, leaving 20 bases between them. CDR3 size: 17 residues. CDR1 is MDHEN and CDR2 is SYDVKM in the germline V gene. The chain's CDR3 is CASSLWAWTEVNNEQFF. The CDR3 DNA sequence: TGTGCCAGCAGTTTGTGGGCCTGGACAGAGGTTAACAATGAGCAGTTCTTC.

The genes are TRBV28 and TRBJ2-2; unclear D gene. This CDR3 spans 12 amino acids. Germline lookup yields CDR1 MDHEN and CDR2 SYDVKM. The ends were cut back, 2 bases at V and 7 bases at J, with 5 bases in the middle. The CDR3 coding sequence is TGTGCCAGCAGTTTAAATCTCGGGGAGCTGTTTTTT. Protein sequence: CASSLNLGELFF.

V usage is TRBV19 and J usage is TRBJ1-2; 12 bases map to TRBD1. This CDR3 has 18 residues. Germline values: CDR1 LNHDA, CDR2 SQIVND (reference sequence). Unmatched junction bases numbered 17, after V lost 5 bases and J lost 7 bases. The CDR3 bases are TGTGCCAGTAGTTCCCACACAGGGACAGGGGGCATAAATTCTGGCTACACCTTC. It encodes CASSSHTGTGGINSGYTF.

The gene calls are TRBV10-3 and TRBJ1-2, with no clear D. The CDR3 is made up of 14 amino acids. The V gene's germline CDR1 is ENHRY and CDR2 SYGVKD. The V end was cut by 3 bases, the J end by 1 base, with 9 bases between. Here the CDR3 DNA reads TGTGCCATCAGTGACCTAACAGTTAACTATGGCTACACCTTC. Its translation: CAISDLTVNYGYTF.

This clone was found once. The rearrangement links TRBV7-9 to TRBJ2-1; a weak D match, TRBD1 (6 bases). The CDR3 covers 14 residues. Germline CDR1 SEHNR, CDR2 FQNEAQ (reference sequence). The V gene lost 7 bases and the J gene lost 3 bases, with 13 bases spanning the gap. The CDR3 here is CASIQGTLYNEQFF. The CDR3 DNA follows: TGTGCCAGCATACAGGGCACCCTCTACAATGAGCAGTTCTTC.

This rearrangement joins TRBV3-1 (or the pseudogene TRBV3-2) to TRBJ2-1; 9 positions agree with TRBD2. V gave up 1 base and J gave up 9 bases; unmatched junction bases: 1. The V gene's germline CDR1 is LGHDT and CDR2 YNNKEL (reference sequence). The CDR3 runs 13 residues. The CDR3: CASSQGTSVEQFF. The CDR3 DNA reads as TGTGCCAGCAGCCAAGGGACTAGCGTTGAGCAGTTCTTC.

This chain links TRBV24-1 with TRBJ2-7; D call uncertain. The CDR3 is made up of 14 amino acids. Trimming left V 3 bases short and J 3 bases short, with 11 bases between. Looked up from germline, CDR1 is KGHDR and CDR2 is SFDVKD. CDR3 bases: TGTGCCACCAGTGATCCTTTGAACAGCTACGAGCAGTACTTC. It specifies CATSDPLNSYEQYF.

J is TRBJ2-5 and V is TRBV5-1, with a possible D match to TRBD1 (5 bases). Germline V gives CDR1 SGHRS, CDR2 YFSETQ. V was cut by 4 bases and J by 5 bases, with 15 bases left in between. This CDR3 is 14 amino acids long. The CDR3: CASSPVGAGETQYF. The CDR3 coding sequence is TGCGCCAGCAGCCCGGTAGGGGCAGGTGAGACCCAGTACTTC. Full variable domain (missing parts from reference TRBV5-1 and TRBJ2-5): KAGVTQTPRYLIKTRGQQVTLSCSPISGHRSVSWYQQTPGQGLQFLFEYFSETQRNKGNFPGRFSGRQFSNSRSEMNVSTLELGDSALYLCASSPVGAGETQYFGPGTRLLVL.

The gene calls are TRBV5-5 and TRBJ2-5; TRBD2 matches 11 bases. Germline V gene lookup returns CDR1 SGHKS and CDR2 YYEKEE (reference sequence). The V and J ends lost 1 base and 1 base, in that order; junction bases with no gene match: 6. The CDR3 has 17 residues. CDR3 residues: CASSLTTSGISQETQYF. The CDR3 coding sequence is TGTGCCAGCAGCTTGACGACTAGCGGGATTTCCCAAGAGACCCAGTACTTC.

The chain carries TRBV4-3 and TRBJ2-7; D might be TRBD2 (5 bases). Looked up from germline, CDR1 is LGHNA and CDR2 is YSLEER. This CDR3 contains 13 residues. Trimming pared 2 bases from V and 0 bases from J, leaving 5 bases between. CDR3 nucleotides: TGCGCCAGCAGCCAACGGGACTCCTACGAGCAGTACTTC. Its protein product is CASSQRDSYEQYF.

This clone was detected only once. The chain employs TRBV28 and TRBJ1-1; 7 bases are shared with TRBD1. The trim removed 5 bases at V and 3 bases at J, leaving 3 bases unmatched. Germline CDR1 MDHEN, CDR2 SYDVKM. The CDR3 is 13 residues long. CDR3 sequence: CASSMTGYTEAFF. The CDR3 DNA sequence: TGTGCCAGCAGTATGACAGGGTACACTGAAGCTTTCTTT.

The chain carries TRBV18 and TRBJ1-4; 7 bases align to TRBD1. The V segment lost 5 bases and the J segment 5 bases; nucleotides outside the gene matches: 8. The CDR3 length is 15 residues. Germline V lookup: CDR1 KGHSH, CDR2 LQKENI. CDR3 region: CASSFDRESNEKLFF. The CDR3 region has the DNA TGTGCCAGCTCATTCGACAGGGAATCGAATGAAAAACTGTTTTTT.

The V and J genes are TRBV29-1 and TRBJ2-3, with 7 bases lining up with TRBD1. The CDR3 is made up of 12 amino acids. Germline trimming cut 5 bases from V and 3 bases from J; bases unmatched to any gene: 2. Germline loops: CDR1 SQVTM, CDR2 ANQGSEA. The CDR3 DNA sequence: TGCAGCGTTAGGGGACAGACAGATACGCAGTATTTT. Residues: CSVRGQTDTQYF.

In its sample, this clone was seen a few times. CDR3 in amino acids: CASSGAEGQGLHEQYF. The CDR3 region has the DNA TGTGCCAGCAGCGGAGCAGAAGGACAGGGGCTCCACGAGCAGTACTTC. V is TRBV9 and J is TRBJ2-7; 9 positions agree with TRBD1. Trimming at V came to 3 bases and at J to 5 bases, leaving 12 bases not matched to a gene. Germline V lookup: CDR1 SGDLS, CDR2 YYNGEE. CDR3 length: 16 residues.

The V call is TRBV5-1, the J call TRBJ1-6, with 9 bases identical to TRBD1. This CDR3 comprises 15 residues. Germline lookup yields CDR1 SGHRS and CDR2 YFSETQ. After removal of 5 bases from V and 9 bases from J, the junction contained 9 bases not matched to a gene. The CDR3 DNA is TGCGCCAGCAGGCAGGGACAGGGCGTTAGTTCACCCCTCCACTTT. It translates to CASRQGQGVSSPLHF.

The chain links TRBV5-4 to TRBJ2-2; 8 bases are a match to TRBD1. This CDR3 has 15 residues. V lost 2 bases, J lost 0 bases, and 0 bases stayed unmatched. CDR1 is SGHNT and CDR2 is YYREEE in the germline V gene (reference sequence). This CDR3 reads CASSFRGPNTGELFF. CDR3 coding DNA: TGTGCCAGCAGCTTCAGGGGGCCGAACACCGGGGAGCTGTTTTTT.